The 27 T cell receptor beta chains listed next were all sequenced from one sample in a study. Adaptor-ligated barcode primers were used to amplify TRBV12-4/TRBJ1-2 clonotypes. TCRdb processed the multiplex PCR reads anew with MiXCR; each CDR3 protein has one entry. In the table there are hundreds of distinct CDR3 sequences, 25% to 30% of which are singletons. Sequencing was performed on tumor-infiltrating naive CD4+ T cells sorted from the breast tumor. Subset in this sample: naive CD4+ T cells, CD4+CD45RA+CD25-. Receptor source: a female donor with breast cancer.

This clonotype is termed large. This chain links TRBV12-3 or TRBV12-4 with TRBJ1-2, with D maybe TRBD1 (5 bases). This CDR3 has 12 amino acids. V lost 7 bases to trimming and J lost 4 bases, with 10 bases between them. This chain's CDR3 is CASTIGAYGYTF. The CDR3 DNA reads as TGTGCCAGCACTATCGGGGCCTATGGCTACACCTTC.

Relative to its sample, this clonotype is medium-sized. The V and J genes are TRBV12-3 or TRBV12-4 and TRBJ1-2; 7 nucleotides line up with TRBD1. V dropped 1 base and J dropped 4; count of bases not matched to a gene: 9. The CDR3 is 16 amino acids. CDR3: CASSLEVGQEAYGYTF. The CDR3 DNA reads TGTGCCAGCAGTTTAGAAGTTGGACAGGAGGCCTATGGCTACACCTTC.

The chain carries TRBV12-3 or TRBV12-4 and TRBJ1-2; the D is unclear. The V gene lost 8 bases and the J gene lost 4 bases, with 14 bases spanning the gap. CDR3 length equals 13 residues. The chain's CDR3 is CASGWAARYGYTF. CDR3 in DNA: TGTGCCAGCGGTTGGGCAGCTCGCTATGGCTACACCTTC.

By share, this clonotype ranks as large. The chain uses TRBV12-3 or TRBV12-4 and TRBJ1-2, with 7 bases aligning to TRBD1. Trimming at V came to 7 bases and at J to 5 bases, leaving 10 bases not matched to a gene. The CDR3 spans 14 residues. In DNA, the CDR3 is TGTGCCAGCACCAGACAGGGAGGTTCGTATGGCTACACCTTC. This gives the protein CASTRQGGSYGYTF.

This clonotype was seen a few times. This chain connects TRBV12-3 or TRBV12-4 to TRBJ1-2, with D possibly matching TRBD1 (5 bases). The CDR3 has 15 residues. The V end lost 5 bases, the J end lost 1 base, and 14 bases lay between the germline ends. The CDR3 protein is CASSVEGWGNYGYTF. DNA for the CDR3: TGTGCCAGCAGTGTGGAGGGGTGGGGTAACTATGGCTACACCTTC.

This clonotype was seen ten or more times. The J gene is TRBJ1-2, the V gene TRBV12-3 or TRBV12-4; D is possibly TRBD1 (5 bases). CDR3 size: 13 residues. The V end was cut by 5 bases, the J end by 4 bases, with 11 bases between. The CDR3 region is CASSNRFIYGYTF. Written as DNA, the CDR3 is TGTGCCAGCAGTAACAGGTTCATCTATGGCTACACCTTC.

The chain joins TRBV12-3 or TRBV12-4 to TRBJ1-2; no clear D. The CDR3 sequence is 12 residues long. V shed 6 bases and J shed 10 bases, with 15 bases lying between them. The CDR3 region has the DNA TGTGCCAGCAGCCCAGCTGACTATAACTACACCTTC. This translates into CASSPADYNYTF.

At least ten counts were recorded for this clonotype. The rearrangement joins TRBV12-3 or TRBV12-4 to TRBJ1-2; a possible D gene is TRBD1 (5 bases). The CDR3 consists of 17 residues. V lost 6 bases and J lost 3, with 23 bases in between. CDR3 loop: CASSSPVLSGSDYGYTF. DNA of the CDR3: TGTGCCAGCAGCTCCCCGGTCCTCTCAGGGAGCGACTATGGCTACACCTTC.

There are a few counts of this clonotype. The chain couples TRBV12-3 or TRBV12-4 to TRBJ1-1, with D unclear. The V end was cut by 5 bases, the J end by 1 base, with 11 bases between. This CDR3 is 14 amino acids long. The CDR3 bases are TGTGCCAGCAGTCCCAGACTGAAGAACACTGAAGCTTTCTTT. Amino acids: CASSPRLKNTEAFF.

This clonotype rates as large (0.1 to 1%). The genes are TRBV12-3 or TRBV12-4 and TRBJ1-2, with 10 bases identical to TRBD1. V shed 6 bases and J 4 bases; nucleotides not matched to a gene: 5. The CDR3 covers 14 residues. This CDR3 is CASSPGQGIYGYTF. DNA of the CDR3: TGTGCCAGCAGCCCGGGACAGGGGATCTATGGCTACACCTTC.

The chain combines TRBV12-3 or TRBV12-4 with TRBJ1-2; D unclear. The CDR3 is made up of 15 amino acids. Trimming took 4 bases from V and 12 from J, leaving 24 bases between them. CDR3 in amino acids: CASSSDPQYSVADTF. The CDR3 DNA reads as TGTGCCAGCAGTTCGGATCCACAGTACTCTGTGGCTGACACCTTC.

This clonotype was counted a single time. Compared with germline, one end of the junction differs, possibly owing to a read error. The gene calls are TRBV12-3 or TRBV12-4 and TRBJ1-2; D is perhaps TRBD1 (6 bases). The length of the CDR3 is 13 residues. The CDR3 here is CASSSQGLYGYTF. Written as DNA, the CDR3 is TGTGCTAGCAGTTCACAGGGCCTCTATGGCTACACCTTC.

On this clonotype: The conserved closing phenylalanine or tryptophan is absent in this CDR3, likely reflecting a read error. The CDR3 DNA is TGTGCCAGCAGTTTAGGTAGGGCAGCTAACTATGGCTACACCTCC. Encoded protein: CASSLGRAANYGYTS. This chain links TRBV12-3 or TRBV12-4 with TRBJ1-2; D gene unclear. Deletions cut 1 base from V and 0 bases from J, with 9 bases between. This CDR3 has 15 amino acids.

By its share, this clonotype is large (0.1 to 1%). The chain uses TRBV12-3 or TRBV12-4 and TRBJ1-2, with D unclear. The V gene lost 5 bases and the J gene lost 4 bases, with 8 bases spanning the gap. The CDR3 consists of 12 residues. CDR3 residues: CASSAVIYGYTF. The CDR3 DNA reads TGTGCCAGCAGTGCGGTGATCTATGGCTACACCTTC.

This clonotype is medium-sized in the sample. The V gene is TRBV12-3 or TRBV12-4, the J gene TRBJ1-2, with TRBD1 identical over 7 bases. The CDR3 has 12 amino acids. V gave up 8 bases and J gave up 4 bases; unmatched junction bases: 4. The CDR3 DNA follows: TGTGCCAGCGGGGACAGCGGCTATGGCTACACCTTC. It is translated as CASGDSGYGYTF.

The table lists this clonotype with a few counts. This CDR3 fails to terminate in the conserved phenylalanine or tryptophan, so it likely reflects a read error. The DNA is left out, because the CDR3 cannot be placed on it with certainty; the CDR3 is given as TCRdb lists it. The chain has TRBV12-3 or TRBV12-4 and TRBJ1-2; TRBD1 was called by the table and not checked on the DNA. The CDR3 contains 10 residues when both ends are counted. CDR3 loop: CASSLTPWGQ.

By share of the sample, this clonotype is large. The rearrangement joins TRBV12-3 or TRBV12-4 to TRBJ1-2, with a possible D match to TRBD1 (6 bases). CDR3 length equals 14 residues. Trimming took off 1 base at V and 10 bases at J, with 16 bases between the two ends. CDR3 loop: CASSLGRGGFDYTF. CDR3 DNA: TGTGCCAGCAGTTTAGGCAGGGGAGGGTTTGACTACACCTTC.

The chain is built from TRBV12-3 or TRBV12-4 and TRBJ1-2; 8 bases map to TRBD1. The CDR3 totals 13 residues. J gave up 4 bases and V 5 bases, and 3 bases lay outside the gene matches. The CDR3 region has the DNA TGTGCCAGCAGTACCGGACAGGGCTATGGCTACACCTTC. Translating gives CASSTGQGYGYTF.

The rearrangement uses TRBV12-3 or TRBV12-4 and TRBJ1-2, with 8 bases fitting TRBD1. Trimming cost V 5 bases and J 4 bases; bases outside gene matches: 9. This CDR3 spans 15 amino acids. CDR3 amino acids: CASSPAGTGGYGYTF. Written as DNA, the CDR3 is TGTGCCAGCAGTCCGGCCGGGACAGGAGGCTATGGCTACACCTTC.

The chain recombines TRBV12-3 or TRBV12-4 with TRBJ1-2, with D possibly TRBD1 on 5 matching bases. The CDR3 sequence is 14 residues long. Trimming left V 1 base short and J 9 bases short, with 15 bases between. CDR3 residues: CASSLGREGWSYTF. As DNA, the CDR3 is TGTGCCAGCAGTTTAGGCAGGGAGGGTTGGAGCTACACCTTC.

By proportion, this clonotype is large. CDR3 region: CASRSRLYGYTF. The CDR3 nucleotides read TGTGCCAGCAGGAGCCGGCTCTATGGCTACACCTTC. V is TRBV12-3 or TRBV12-4 and J is TRBJ1-2; no clear D gene. The germline V and J ends were trimmed by 6 bases and 4 bases, with 9 bases remaining between them. The CDR3 totals 12 residues.

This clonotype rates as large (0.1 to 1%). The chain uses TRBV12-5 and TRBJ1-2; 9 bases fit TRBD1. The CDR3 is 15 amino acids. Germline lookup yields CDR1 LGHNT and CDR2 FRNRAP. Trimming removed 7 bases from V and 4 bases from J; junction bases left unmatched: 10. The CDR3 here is CASARHLDRGYGYTF. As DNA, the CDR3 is TGTGCTAGTGCCCGGCACCTGGACAGGGGCTATGGCTACACCTTC.

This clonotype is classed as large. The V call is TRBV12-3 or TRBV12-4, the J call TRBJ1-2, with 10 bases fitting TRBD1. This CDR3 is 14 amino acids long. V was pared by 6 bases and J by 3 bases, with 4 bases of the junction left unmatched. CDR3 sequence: CASSRDRGDYGYTF. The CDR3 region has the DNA TGTGCCAGCAGCAGGGACAGGGGCGACTATGGCTACACCTTC.

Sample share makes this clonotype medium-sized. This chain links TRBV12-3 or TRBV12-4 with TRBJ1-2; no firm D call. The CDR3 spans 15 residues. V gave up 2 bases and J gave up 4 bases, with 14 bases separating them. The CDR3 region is CASSLIAGGSYGYTF. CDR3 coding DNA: TGTGCCAGCAGTTTAATCGCGGGAGGGAGCTATGGCTACACCTTC.

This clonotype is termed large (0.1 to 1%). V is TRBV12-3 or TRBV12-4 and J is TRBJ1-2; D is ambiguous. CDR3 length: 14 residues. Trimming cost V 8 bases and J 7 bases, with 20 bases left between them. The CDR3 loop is CASVKSGILGGYTF. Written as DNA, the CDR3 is TGTGCCAGCGTCAAATCGGGGATTCTCGGTGGCTACACCTTC.

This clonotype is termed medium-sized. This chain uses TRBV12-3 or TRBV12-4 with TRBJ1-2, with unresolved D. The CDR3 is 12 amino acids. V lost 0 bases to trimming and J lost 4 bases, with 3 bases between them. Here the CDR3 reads CASSLAVYGYTF. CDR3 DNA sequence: TGTGCCAGCAGTTTAGCAGTCTATGGCTACACCTTC.

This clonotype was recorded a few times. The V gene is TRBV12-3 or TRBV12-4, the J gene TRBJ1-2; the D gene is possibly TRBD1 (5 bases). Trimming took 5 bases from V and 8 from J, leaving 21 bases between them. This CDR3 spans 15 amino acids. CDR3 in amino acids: CASSPRQSPLFGYTF. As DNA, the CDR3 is TGTGCCAGCAGTCCGCGACAGAGCCCTCTATTCGGCTACACCTTC.